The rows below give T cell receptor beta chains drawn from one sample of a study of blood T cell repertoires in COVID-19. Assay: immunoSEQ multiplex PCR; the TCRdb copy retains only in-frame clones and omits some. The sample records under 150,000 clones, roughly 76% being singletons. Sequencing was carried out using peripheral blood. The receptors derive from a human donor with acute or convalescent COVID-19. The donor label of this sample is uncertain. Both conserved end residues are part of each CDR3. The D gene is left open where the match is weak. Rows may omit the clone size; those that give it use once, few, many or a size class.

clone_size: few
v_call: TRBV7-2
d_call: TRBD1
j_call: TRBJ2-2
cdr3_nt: TGTGCCAGCAGCTCTTACGGACAGGGGAAAGCGACCGGGGAGCTGTTTTTT
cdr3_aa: CASSSYGQGKATGELFF

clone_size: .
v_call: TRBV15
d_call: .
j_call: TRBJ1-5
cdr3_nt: TGTGCCACCAGAGAGGAGGGGAGACAGCCCCAGCATTTT
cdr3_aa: CATREEGRQPQHF

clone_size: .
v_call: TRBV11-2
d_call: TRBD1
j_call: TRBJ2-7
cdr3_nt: TGTGCCAGCAGCCCGGGACAGCTCGGCTACGAGCAGTACTTC
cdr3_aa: CASSPGQLGYEQYF

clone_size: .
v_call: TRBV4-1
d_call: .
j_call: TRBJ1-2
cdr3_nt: TGCGCCAGCAGCCAAGTACCCGGGACTACCGCTGGGGGCTACACCTTC
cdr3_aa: CASSQVPGTTAGGYTF

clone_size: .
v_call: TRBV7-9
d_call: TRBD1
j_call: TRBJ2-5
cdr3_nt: TGTGCCAGCAGCTTCCGGGACAGGGGGTACCAAGAGACCCAGTACTTC
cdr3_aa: CASSFRDRGYQETQYF

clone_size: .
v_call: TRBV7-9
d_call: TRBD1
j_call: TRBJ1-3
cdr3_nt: TGTGCCAGCAGCTTACGAAACAGGGGTGTAAACACCATATATTTT
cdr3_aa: CASSLRNRGVNTIYF

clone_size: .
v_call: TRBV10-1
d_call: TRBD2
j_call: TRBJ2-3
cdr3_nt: TGCGCCAGCAGTGTCAGCGGGGGGTTCACAGATACGCAGTATTTT
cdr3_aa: CASSVSGGFTDTQYF

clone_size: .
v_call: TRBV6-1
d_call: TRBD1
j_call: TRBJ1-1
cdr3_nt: TGTGCCAGTAACCTCCGACAGGGGGGAGCGACTGAAGCTTTCTTT
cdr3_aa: CASNLRQGGATEAFF

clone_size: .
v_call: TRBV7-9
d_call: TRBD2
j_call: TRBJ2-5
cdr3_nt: TGTGCCAGCAGCTTAGCCGTCCCCCTAGCGGGGGTGTACCAAGAGACCCAGTACTTC
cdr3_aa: CASSLAVPLAGVYQETQYF

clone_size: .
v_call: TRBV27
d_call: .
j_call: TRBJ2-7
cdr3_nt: TGTGCCAGCAGTCCGACAGGATCGAGGGAGCAGTACTTC
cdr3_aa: CASSPTGSREQYF

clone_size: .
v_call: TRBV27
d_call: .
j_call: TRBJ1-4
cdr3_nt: TGTGCCAGCAGTGCTTGGCCAACTAATGAAAAACTGTTTTTT
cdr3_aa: CASSAWPTNEKLFF

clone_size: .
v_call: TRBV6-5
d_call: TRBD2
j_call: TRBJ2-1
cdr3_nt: TGTGCCAGCAAGAGCGGGGGGGCTCTCCACAATGAGCAGTTCTTC
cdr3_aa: CASKSGGALHNEQFF

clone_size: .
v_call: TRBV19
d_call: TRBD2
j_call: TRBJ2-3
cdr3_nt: TGTGCCAGTAGTCCGCTGGGAGCGGGGGTCACAGATACGCAGTATTTT
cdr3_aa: CASSPLGAGVTDTQYF

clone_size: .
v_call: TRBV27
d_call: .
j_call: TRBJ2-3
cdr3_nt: TGTGCCAGCAGTTTGGCGGTGGATGCAGATACGCAGTATTTT
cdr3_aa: CASSLAVDADTQYF